The following is a T cell receptor beta chain sequence with its context. The sample comes from a study of tumor-infiltrating lymphocytes in oesophageal squamous cell carcinoma. Per the germline V gene, CDR1 is SGHTA and CDR2 is FQGNSA. The CDR3 consists of 15 residues. One entry per CDR3 protein results from TCRdb running MiXCR on the PCR reads. This table holds some 15,000 distinct CDR3 sequences, approximately 54% found once. The sample consisted of esophageal tumor tissue. The receptor comes from a female donor with esophageal squamous cell carcinoma. This chain uses TRBV7-2 with TRBJ2-3; the D gene is possibly TRBD2 (5 bases). TRBJ2-7 matches the DNA end more closely, so the J call is doubtful. The CDR3 nucleotides read TGTGCCAGCAGTATCGCGTACGGGAAGTTTAACGAGCAGTACTTC. Its protein product is CASSIAYGKFNEQYF.